This T cell receptor (beta chain) was recovered during a study of T cell repertoires in cytomegalovirus infection. For the study at large: Public signatures in TCR beta pointed to CMV infection and matching HLA type.

V trimming: 5 bases; J trimming: 8 bases; junction bases outside the gene matches: 4. The CDR3 has 15 amino acids. Each CDR3 protein is one row after TCRdb ran MiXCR on the reads. The sample has a few hundred thousand distinct CDR3 sequences, about 39% seen once. To note about this clonotype: Its antigen is not known.

The chain is built from TRBV12-3 or TRBV12-4 and TRBJ1-6, with 12 bases that match TRBD1. The sequence was collected from a human donor in good health (CMV status not recorded). Some clones in this sample may be carry-over from other donors' samples. The sequencing used cultured PBMCs, collected from culture after CMV antigen stimulation. The CDR3 protein is CASSGTGGRYSPLHF. CDR3 sequence (DNA): TGTGCCAGCAGTGGGACAGGGGGCAGATATTCACCCCTCCACTTT.